This entry lists 24 T cell receptor beta chains sequenced from one sample in a study of control samples from healthy donors and cancer patients. Profiled with immunoSEQ multiplex PCR; TCRdb holds only in-frame clones, not every one. The table lists 100,000 to 150,000 clones, about nine tenths of them singletons. The sequencing input was blood. Every receptor here comes from a man between 40 and 49 years old in good health.

The CDR3 DNA is TGTGCCAGCAGCGTAGCCAACGGGGCTGGCACAGATACGCAGTATTTT. This translates into CASSVANGAGTDTQYF. J is TRBJ2-3 and V is TRBV9; D possibly matches TRBD1 or TRBD2 (5 bases each). Germline lookup yields CDR1 SGDLS and CDR2 YYNGEE. The CDR3 totals 16 residues. Trimming shortened V by 0 bases and J by 1 base, and 12 bases separated the two germline ends. The whole variable domain, remainder taken from reference TRBV9 and TRBJ2-3, is DSGVTQTPKHLITATGQRVTLRCSPRSGDLSVYWYQQSLDQGLQFLIQYYNGEERAKGNILERFSAQQFPDLHSELNLSSLELGDSALYFCASSVANGAGTDTQYFGPGTRLTVL.

This chain links TRBV10-3 with TRBJ1-6; 10 bases are a match to TRBD1. Germline CDR1 reads ENHRY; CDR2 reads SYGVKD. Losses at the gene ends were 6 bases for V and 5 bases for J; bases not matched to a gene: 1. CDR3 size: 14 residues. The CDR3 DNA is TGTGCCATCAGGGACAGGGGGGATAATTCACCCCTCCACTTT. This sequence encodes CAIRDRGDNSPLHF.

V and J are TRBV11-2 and TRBJ2-5; no clear D gene. Deletions cut 2 bases from V and 0 bases from J, with 13 bases between. The CDR3 consists of 16 residues. CDR1 SGHAT and CDR2 FQNNGV come from the germline V gene. CDR3 DNA sequence: TGTGCCAGCAGCTTATGGGCAGAGTCATACCAAGAGACCCAGTACTTC. This translates into CASSLWAESYQETQYF. The whole variable domain, remainder taken from reference TRBV11-2 and TRBJ2-5, is EAGVAQSPRYKIIEKRQSVAFWCNPISGHATLYWYQQILGQGPKLLIQFQNNGVVDDSQLPKDRFSAERLKGVDSTLKIQPAKLEDSAVYLCASSLWAESYQETQYFGPGTRLLVL.

This sequence joins TRBV6-5 and TRBJ1-2, with D perhaps matching TRBD1 (6 bases). Germline V gives CDR1 MNHEY, CDR2 SVGAGI. V shed 0 bases and J shed 8 bases, with 13 bases lying between them. The CDR3 sequence is 14 residues long. This chain's CDR3 is CASSYSRGWGGYTF. DNA for the CDR3: TGTGCCAGCAGTTACTCGAGGGGGTGGGGAGGCTACACCTTC.

The rearrangement links TRBV6-5 to TRBJ1-5; 11 bases agree with TRBD1. The CDR3 extends over 15 amino acids. The germline V gene encodes CDR1 MNHEY and CDR2 SVGAGI. The ends lost 4 bases at V and 3 bases at J; junction bases unmatched: 2. CDR3 DNA sequence: TGTGCCAGCAGTTGGACAGGGGGCTACAATCAGCCCCAGCATTTT. Its translation: CASSWTGGYNQPQHF.

The chain carries TRBV5-6 and TRBJ2-2; D is ambiguous. The V gene lost 0 bases and the J gene lost 0 bases, with 9 bases spanning the gap. The CDR3 spans 16 residues. Germline CDR1 reads SGHDT; CDR2 reads YYEEEE. CDR3 amino acids: CASSLGHTANTGELFF. DNA of the CDR3: TGTGCCAGCAGCTTGGGTCACACAGCGAACACCGGGGAGCTGTTTTTT.

The chain links TRBV12-3 or TRBV12-4 to TRBJ1-1, with no clear D. The ends were cut back, 3 bases at V and 4 bases at J, with 9 bases in the middle. The CDR3 loop spans 13 amino acids. The CDR3 bases are TGTGCCAGCAGTTTTTTCGTGAGCACTGAAGCTTTCTTT. This translates into CASSFFVSTEAFF.

The chain uses TRBV5-6 and TRBJ2-1; unclear D gene. Germline CDR1 SGHDT, CDR2 YYEEEE. The V and J ends lost 2 bases and 8 bases respectively, with 11 bases between them. CDR3 size: 13 residues. The CDR3 nucleotides read TGTGCCAGCAGCTTATTACAATTGGATGAGCAGTTCTTC. This encodes CASSLLQLDEQFF.

There are a few counts of this clone. V usage is TRBV25-1 and J usage is TRBJ2-2; 9 bases are a match to TRBD1. V was clipped by 5 bases and J by 4 bases; unmatched bases: 5. The CDR3 totals 15 residues. Germline V gene lookup returns CDR1 MGHDK and CDR2 SYGVNS. This CDR3 reads CASSSTQGATGELFF. The CDR3 DNA is TGTGCCAGCAGTTCCACACAGGGGGCCACCGGGGAGCTGTTTTTT.

This clone was counted a single time. The V call is TRBV7-6, the J call TRBJ2-3, with 10 nucleotides matching TRBD2. V shed 5 bases, J shed 4 bases, and the junction held 9 bases outside the gene matches. The length of the CDR3 is 16 residues. Germline V CDR1 and CDR2: SGHVS, FNYEAQ. The CDR3 nucleotides read TGTGCCAGCAGCCTAAGAGCGGGGGGGCCCCCAGATACGCAGTATTTT. Protein sequence: CASSLRAGGPPDTQYF.

The J gene is TRBJ1-4, the V gene TRBV10-2, with 11 bases aligning to TRBD1. Per germline, CDR1 WSHSY and CDR2 SAAADI. Trimming at V came to 3 bases and at J to 7 bases, leaving 7 bases not matched to a gene. CDR3 size: 16 residues. The CDR3: CASSDLRTGGFEKLFF. The DNA of the CDR3 is TGCGCCAGCAGTGACCTTAGGACAGGGGGCTTTGAAAAACTGTTTTTT.

The chain links TRBV9 to TRBJ2-3; tentative D call: TRBD1 (6 bases). The CDR3 sequence is 15 residues long. Germline V gene lookup returns CDR1 SGDLS and CDR2 YYNGEE. The ends were cut back, 4 bases at V and 1 base at J, with 13 bases in the middle. The CDR3 loop reads CASSPQGWGTDTQYF. The CDR3 DNA is TGTGCCAGCAGCCCTCAGGGGTGGGGCACAGATACGCAGTATTTT. Full variable domain (missing parts from reference TRBV9 and TRBJ2-3): DSGVTQTPKHLITATGQRVTLRCSPRSGDLSVYWYQQSLDQGLQFLIQYYNGEERAKGNILERFSAQQFPDLHSELNLSSLELGDSALYFCASSPQGWGTDTQYFGPGTRLTVL.

This chain links TRBV11-2 with TRBJ1-2; D gene ambiguous. V lost 6 bases to trimming and J lost 5 bases, with 19 bases between them. The CDR3 runs 15 residues. From germline, CDR1 is SGHAT and CDR2 FQNNGV. CDR3 DNA sequence: TGTGCCAGCAGTCCGACGAACAGAGCCCATTATGGCTACACCTTC. This translates into CASSPTNRAHYGYTF.

V and J are TRBV5-1 and TRBJ1-6, with a possible D match to TRBD1 (5 bases). Trimming removed 1 base from V and 5 bases from J, with 16 bases in between. The CDR3 is 17 amino acids. Germline CDR1 is SGHRS and CDR2 is YFSETQ. CDR3 in DNA: TGCGCCAGCAGCTTGACCTTGGGCAGGGTGGATAATTCACCCCTCCACTTT. This encodes CASSLTLGRVDNSPLHF.

In this sample, this clone turned up once. The chain is built from TRBV28 and TRBJ1-4; D is unresolved. Germline CDR1 MDHEN, CDR2 SYDVKM. CDR3 length: 15 amino acids. The V end was cut by 3 bases, the J end by 2 bases, with 10 bases between. In DNA, the CDR3 is TGTGCCAGCAGTTTTCGGAGGGAGACTAATGAAAAACTGTTTTTT. This sequence encodes CASSFRRETNEKLFF.

V gene TRBV10-2 combines with J gene TRBJ2-5; TRBD1 aligns across 8 bases. This CDR3 is built from 13 residues. The germline V gene has CDR1 WSHSY and CDR2 SAAADI. J was trimmed by 5 bases and V by 8 bases; bases with no gene match: 7. CDR3 bases: TGCGCCAGCCGCGACAGGGGTGGGGAGACCCAGTACTTC. It is translated as CASRDRGGETQYF.

The V and J genes are TRBV7-2 and TRBJ2-7; D unresolved. CDR1 and CDR2 (germline): SGHTA, FQGNSA. The CDR3 sequence is 11 residues long. The ends were cut back, 5 bases at V and 2 bases at J, with 4 bases in the middle. This chain's CDR3 is CASSDPYEQYF. In DNA form, the CDR3 reads TGTGCCAGCAGCGACCCCTACGAGCAGTACTTC.

This clone was picked up one time. This chain connects TRBV19 to TRBJ2-5; no definite D call. The CDR3 spans 12 residues. V was shortened by 11 bases and J by 0 bases, with 10 bases between the two germline ends. The germline V gene encodes CDR1 LNHDA and CDR2 SQIVND (reference sequence). The CDR3 sequence: CAGRAHQETQYF. In nucleotides, the CDR3 is TGTGCCGGTCGCGCCCACCAAGAGACCCAGTACTTC.

The V gene is TRBV7-6, the J gene TRBJ2-1, with 8 bases aligning to TRBD1. V lost 5 bases to trimming and J lost 7 bases; unmatched junction nucleotides: 16. From germline, CDR1 is SGHVS and CDR2 FNYEAQ. This CDR3 is 17 amino acids long. CDR3 residues: CASSPTRTGRPSNEQFF. The CDR3 nucleotides are TGTGCCAGCAGCCCTACCAGGACAGGGAGGCCTTCTAATGAGCAGTTCTTC. Complete variable domain (other parts from reference TRBV7-6 and TRBJ2-1): GAGVSQSPRYKVTKRGQDVALRCDPISGHVSLYWYRQALGQGPEFLTYFNYEAQQDKSGLPNDRFSAERPEGSISTLTIQRTEQRDSAMYRCASSPTRTGRPSNEQFFGPGTRLTVL.

V usage is TRBV5-1 and J usage is TRBJ1-1; the match to TRBD1 covers 8 bases. With V trimmed by 4 bases and J by 10 bases, 6 bases remained unmatched. The CDR3 loop spans 12 amino acids. The germline CDR1 and CDR2 sequences are SGHRS and YFSETQ. This CDR3 is CASSVQGAGAFF. Written as DNA, the CDR3 is TGCGCCAGCAGCGTCCAGGGGGCTGGAGCTTTCTTT.

The rearrangement joins TRBV5-1 to TRBJ2-6, with a weak D call TRBD2 (6 bases). V shed 4 bases and J shed 0 bases, with 8 bases lying between them. The CDR3 sequence is 15 residues long. Germline assignment: CDR1 SGHRS and CDR2 YFSETQ. CDR3 DNA: TGCGCCAGCAGCCACGGGGGCTCTGGGGCCAACGTCCTGACTTTC. It yields the protein CASSHGGSGANVLTF.

The CDR3 protein is CASSLPSGGQAFF. The CDR3 nucleotides read TGTGCCAGCAGTTTACCCTCGGGAGGACAGGCTTTCTTT. The V call is TRBV12-3 or TRBV12-4, the J call TRBJ1-1, with D maybe TRBD1 (6 bases). This CDR3 has 13 residues. V was shortened by 2 bases and J by 11 bases, with 15 bases between the two germline ends.

The gene calls are TRBV5-1 and TRBJ1-5, with 7 positions matching TRBD1. Trimming at V came to 1 base and at J to 3 bases, leaving 10 bases not matched to a gene. The CDR3 is 17 amino acids. In germline, CDR1 is SGHRS, CDR2 YFSETQ. The CDR3 DNA reads TGCGCCAGCAGCTTGAACCCTGCAGGGGGTTACAATCAGCCCCAGCATTTT. This codes for CASSLNPAGGYNQPQHF.

This chain uses TRBV2 with TRBJ2-4; D possibly corresponds to TRBD2 (6 bases). The CDR3 runs 15 residues. Per germline, CDR1 SNHLY and CDR2 FYNNEI. Trimming cost V 6 bases and J 7 bases, with 19 bases left between them. CDR3 bases: TGTGCCAGCAGGTCTCCCGGAGGGGTTGGGAACATTCAGTACTTC. As protein: CASRSPGGVGNIQYF.